This T cell receptor (beta chain) was found in a study of cytomegalovirus exposure and HLA in healthy donors. The study's findings and limits: The study designated 150 or so TCR beta chains cytomegalovirus-associated.

Generated by immunoSEQ multiplex PCR, the TCRdb table keeps only in-frame clones and is missing some. The sample records about 48,000 clones, 88% being singletons. With regard to this clone: Its antigen is as yet unknown.

This TCR came from a woman aged 30 to 39 in good health and CMV-seronegative. Sequencing was done on a sample of PBMCs.

CDR3 sequence: CASSFDLAGSSYEQYF. In nucleotides, the CDR3 is TGTGCCAGCAGTTTTGATCTAGCGGGATCCTCCTACGAGCAGTACTTC. The chain links TRBV6-5 to TRBJ2-7, with TRBD2 identical over 9 bases. Unmatched junction bases numbered 7, after V lost 4 bases and J lost 0 bases. The CDR3 is 16 residues long. Germline V lookup: CDR1 MNHEY, CDR2 SVGAGI.